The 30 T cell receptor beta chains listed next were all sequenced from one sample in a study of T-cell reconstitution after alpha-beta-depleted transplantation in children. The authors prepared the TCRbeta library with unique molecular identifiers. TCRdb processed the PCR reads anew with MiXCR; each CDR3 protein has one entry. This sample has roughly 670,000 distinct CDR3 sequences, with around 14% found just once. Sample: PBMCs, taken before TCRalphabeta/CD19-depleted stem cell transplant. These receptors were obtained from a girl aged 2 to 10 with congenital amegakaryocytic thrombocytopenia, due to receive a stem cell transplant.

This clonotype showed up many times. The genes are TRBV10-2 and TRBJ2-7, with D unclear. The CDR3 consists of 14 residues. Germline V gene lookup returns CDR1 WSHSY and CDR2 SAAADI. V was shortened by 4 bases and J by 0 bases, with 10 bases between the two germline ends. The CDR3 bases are TGCGCCAGCAGTGTTGCTGTGAGCTCCTACGAGCAGTACTTC. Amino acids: CASSVAVSSYEQYF.

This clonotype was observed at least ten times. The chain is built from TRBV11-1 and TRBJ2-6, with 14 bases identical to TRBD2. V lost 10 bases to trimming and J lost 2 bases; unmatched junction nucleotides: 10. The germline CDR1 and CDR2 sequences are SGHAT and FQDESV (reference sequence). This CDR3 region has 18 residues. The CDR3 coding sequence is TGTGCCACGCACTTTCCGGGACTAGCGGGAGCTGGGGCCAACGTCCTGACTTTC. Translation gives CATHFPGLAGAGANVLTF.

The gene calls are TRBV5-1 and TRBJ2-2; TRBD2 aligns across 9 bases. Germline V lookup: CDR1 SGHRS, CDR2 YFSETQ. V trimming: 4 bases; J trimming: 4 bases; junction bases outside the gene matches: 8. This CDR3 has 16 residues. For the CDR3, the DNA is TGCGCCAGCAGCCAGGCAGCGGGGGGTATCACCGGGGAGCTGTTTTTT. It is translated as CASSQAAGGITGELFF.

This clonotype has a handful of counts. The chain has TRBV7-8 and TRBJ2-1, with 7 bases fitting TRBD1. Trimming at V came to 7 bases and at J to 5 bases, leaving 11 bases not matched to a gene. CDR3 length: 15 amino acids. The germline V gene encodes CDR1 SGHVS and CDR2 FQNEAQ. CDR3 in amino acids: CASNPRGGLDNEQFF. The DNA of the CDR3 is TGTGCCAGCAACCCCCGAGGGGGCCTTGACAATGAGCAGTTCTTC.

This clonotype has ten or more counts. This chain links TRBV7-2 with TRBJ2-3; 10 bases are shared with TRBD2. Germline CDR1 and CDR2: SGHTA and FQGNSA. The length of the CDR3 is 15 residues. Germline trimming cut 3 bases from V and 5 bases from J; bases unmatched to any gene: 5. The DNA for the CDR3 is TGTGCCAGCAGCTTGCTAGCGGGAGAAATAGATACGCAGTATTTT. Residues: CASSLLAGEIDTQYF.

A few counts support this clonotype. In DNA form, the CDR3 reads TGCGCCAGCAGACTAGCGGGAGTTTACGAGCAGTACTTC. Protein product: CASRLAGVYEQYF. J is TRBJ2-7 and V is TRBV5-1; 11 positions match TRBD2. There are 13 residues in the CDR3. With 5 bases clipped from V and 4 bases from J, the junction kept 2 bases outside the gene matches. CDR1 is SGHRS, CDR2 YFSETQ, per germline. The full variable domain, its missing parts supplied by reference TRBV5-1 and TRBJ2-7, is KAGVTQTPRYLIKTRGQQVTLSCSPISGHRSVSWYQQTPGQGLQFLFEYFSETQRNKGNFPGRFSGRQFSNSRSEMNVSTLELGDSALYLCASRLAGVYEQYFGPGTRLTVT.

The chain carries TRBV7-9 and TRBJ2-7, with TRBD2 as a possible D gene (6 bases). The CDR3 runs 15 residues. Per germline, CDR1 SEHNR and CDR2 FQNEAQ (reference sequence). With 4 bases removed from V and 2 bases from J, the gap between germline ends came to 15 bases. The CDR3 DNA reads TGTGCCAGCAGCTCAGGGACTCCCACCCCCTACGAGCAGTACTTC. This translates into CASSSGTPTPYEQYF.

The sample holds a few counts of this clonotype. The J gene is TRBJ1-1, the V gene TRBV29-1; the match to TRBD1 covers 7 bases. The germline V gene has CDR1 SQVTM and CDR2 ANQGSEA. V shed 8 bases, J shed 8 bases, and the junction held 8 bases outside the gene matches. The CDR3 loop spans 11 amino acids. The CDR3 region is CSPYRGSEAFF. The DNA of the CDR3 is TGCAGCCCGTACAGGGGTTCCGAAGCTTTCTTT.

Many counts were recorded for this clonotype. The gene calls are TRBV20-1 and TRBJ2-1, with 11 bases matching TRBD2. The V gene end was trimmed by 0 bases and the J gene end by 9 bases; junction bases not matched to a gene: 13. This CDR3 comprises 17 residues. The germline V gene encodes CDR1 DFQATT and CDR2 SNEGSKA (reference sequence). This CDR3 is CSARERLAGTRAGEQFF. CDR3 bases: TGCAGTGCTAGAGAGAGACTAGCGGGGACTAGGGCTGGTGAGCAGTTCTTC.

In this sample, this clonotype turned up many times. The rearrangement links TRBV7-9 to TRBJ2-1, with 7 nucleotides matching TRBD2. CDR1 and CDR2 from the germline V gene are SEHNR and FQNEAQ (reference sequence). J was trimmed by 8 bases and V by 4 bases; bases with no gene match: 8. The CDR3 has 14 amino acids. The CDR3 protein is CASSSRGRGDEQFF. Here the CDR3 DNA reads TGTGCCAGCAGCTCACGCGGGAGAGGGGATGAGCAGTTCTTC.

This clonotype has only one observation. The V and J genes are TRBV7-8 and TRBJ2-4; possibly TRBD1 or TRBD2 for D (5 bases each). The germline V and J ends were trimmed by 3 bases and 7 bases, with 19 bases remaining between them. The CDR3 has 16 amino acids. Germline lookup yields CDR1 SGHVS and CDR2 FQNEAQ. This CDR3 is CASSFSGTPSPNIQYF. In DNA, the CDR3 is TGTGCCAGCAGCTTTTCCGGGACCCCAAGTCCTAACATTCAGTACTTC.

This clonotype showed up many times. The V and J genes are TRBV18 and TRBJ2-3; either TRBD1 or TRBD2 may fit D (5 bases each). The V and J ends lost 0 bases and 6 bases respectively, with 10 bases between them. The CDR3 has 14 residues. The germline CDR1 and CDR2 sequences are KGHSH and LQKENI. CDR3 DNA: TGTGCCAGCTCACCACCATCCGGGACCGATACGCAGTATTTT. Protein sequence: CASSPPSGTDTQYF.

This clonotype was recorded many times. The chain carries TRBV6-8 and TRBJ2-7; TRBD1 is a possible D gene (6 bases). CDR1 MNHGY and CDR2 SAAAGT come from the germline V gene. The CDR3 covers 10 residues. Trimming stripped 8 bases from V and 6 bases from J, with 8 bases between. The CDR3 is CASLGAEQYF. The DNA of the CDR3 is TGTGCCAGCCTGGGGGCCGAGCAGTACTTC.

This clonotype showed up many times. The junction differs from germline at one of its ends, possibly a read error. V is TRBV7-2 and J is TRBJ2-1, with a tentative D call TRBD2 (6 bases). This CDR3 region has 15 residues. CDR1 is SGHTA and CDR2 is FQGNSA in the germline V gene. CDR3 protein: CASTLAESSYNEQFF. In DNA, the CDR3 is TGTGCCAGCACCTTAGCGGAGAGCTCCTACAATGAGCAGTTCTTC.

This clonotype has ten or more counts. The CDR3 sequence is CASSRGLAGSPYHTDTQYF. The CDR3 bases are TGCGCCAGCAGTCGCGGACTAGCGGGAAGTCCATACCACACAGATACGCAGTATTTT. The chain is built from TRBV5-1 and TRBJ2-3; 12 positions agree with TRBD2. J gave up 2 bases and V 5 bases, and 15 bases lay outside the gene matches. The CDR3 is made up of 19 amino acids. CDR1 is SGHRS, CDR2 YFSETQ, per germline.

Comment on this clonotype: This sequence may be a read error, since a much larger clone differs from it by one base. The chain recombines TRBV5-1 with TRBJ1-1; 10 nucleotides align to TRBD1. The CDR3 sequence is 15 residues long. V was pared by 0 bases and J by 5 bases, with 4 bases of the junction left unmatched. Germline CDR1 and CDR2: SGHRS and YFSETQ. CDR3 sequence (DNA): TGCGCCAGCAGCTTGGAATCGGGACAGGGGACTGAAGCTTTCTTT. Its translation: CASSLESGQGTEAFF.

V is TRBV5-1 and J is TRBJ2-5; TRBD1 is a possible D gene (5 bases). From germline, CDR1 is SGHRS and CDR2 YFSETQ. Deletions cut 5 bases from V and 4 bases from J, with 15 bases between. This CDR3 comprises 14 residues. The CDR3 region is CASRPQGIGETQYF. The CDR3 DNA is TGCGCCAGCAGACCCCAGGGTATAGGAGAGACCCAGTACTTC.

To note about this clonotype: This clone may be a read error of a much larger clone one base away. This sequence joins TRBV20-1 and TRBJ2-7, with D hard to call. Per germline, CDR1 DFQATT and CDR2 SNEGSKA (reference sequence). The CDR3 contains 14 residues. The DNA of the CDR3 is TGCAGTGCTAGAGATCTATACGGGTTCTACGATCAGTACTTC. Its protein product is CSARDLYGFYDQYF.

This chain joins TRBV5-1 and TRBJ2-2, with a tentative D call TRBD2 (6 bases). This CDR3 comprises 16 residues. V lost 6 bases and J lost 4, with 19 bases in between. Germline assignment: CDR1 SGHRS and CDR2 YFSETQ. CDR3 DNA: TGCGCCAGCACCCCCCTGGGACGGGAGATCACCGGGGAGCTGTTTTTT. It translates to CASTPLGREITGELFF.

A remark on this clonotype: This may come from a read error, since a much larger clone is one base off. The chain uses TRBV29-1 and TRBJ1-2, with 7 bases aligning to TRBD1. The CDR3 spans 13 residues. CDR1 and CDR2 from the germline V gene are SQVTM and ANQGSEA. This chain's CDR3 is CSVEESTGTGHTF. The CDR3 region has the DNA TGCAGCGTTGAAGAGTCGACAGGGACTGGCCACACCTTC.

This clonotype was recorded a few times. In DNA, the CDR3 is TGTGCCAGCAGTTACGTCGGGGGCAATGAGCAGTTCTTC. Its translation: CASSYVGGNEQFF. The chain links TRBV6-5 to TRBJ2-1, with D tentatively TRBD2 (6 bases). Germline V gene sequence: CDR1 MNHEY, CDR2 SVGAGI. Trimming shortened V by 2 bases and J by 6 bases, and 8 bases separated the two germline ends. The CDR3 totals 13 residues.

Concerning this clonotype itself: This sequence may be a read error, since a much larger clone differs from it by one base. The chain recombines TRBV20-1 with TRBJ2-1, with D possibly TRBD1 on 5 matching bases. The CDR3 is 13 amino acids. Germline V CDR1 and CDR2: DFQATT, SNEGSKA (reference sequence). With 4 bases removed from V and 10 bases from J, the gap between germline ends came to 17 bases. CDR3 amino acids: CSANAGFSKEQFF. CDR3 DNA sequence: TGCAGTGCTAATGCAGGGTTCTCCAAGGAGCAGTTCTTC.

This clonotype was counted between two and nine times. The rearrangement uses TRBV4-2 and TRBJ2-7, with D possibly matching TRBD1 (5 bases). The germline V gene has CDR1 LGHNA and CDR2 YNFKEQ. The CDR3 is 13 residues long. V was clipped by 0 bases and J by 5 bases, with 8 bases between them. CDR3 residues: CASSQEQDHEQYF. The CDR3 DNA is TGTGCCAGCAGCCAAGAACAGGACCACGAGCAGTACTTC.

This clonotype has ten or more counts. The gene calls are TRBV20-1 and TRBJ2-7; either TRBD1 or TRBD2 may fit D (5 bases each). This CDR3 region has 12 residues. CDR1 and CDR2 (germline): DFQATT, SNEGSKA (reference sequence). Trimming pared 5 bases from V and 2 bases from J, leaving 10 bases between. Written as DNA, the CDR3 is TGCAGTGCTTCCCAGGGACCCTACGAGCAGTACTTC. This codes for CSASQGPYEQYF.

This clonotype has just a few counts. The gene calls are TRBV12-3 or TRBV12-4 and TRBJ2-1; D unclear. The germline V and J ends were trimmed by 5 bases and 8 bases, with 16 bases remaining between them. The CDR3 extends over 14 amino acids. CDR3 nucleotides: TGTGCCAGCAGTCCCCCTATAGACGCCTATGAGCAGTTCTTC. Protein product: CASSPPIDAYEQFF.

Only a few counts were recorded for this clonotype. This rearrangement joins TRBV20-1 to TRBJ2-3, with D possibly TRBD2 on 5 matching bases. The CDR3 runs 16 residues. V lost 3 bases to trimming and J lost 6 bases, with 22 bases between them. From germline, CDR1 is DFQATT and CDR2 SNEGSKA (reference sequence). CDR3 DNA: TGCAGTGCTAGTACCCCTACTAGTGCCGCTATGGATACGCAGTATTTT. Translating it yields CSASTPTSAAMDTQYF.

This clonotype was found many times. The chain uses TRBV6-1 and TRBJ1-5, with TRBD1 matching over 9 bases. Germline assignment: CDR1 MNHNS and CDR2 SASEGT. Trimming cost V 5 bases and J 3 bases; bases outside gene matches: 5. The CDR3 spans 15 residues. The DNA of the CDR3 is TGTGCCAGCAGTCGGACAGGGGAAGACAATCAGCCCCAGCATTTT. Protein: CASSRTGEDNQPQHF.

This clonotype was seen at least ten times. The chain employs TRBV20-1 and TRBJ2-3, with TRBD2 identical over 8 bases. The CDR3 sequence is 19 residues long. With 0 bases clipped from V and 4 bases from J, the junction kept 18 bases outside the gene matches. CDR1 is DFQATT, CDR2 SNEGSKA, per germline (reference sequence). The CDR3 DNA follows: TGCAGTGCTAGAGATGGGGGGACGATAGGGACTAGTTCGGCAGATACGCAGTATTTT. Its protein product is CSARDGGTIGTSSADTQYF.

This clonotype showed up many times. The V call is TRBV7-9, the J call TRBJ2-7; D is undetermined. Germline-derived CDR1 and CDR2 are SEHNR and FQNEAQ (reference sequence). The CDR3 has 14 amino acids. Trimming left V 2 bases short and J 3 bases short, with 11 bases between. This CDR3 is CASSLRDGFYEQYF. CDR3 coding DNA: TGTGCCAGCAGCTTAAGAGACGGTTTCTACGAGCAGTACTTC.

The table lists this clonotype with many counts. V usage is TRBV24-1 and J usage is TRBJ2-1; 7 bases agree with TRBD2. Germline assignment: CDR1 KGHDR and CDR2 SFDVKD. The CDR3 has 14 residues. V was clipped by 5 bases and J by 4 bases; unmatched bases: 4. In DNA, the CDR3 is TGTGCCACCAGTGCGCGGGAGCCTTACAATGAGCAGTTCTTC. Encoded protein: CATSAREPYNEQFF.